The clone carrying this T cell receptor beta chain was observed a few times. Its antigen remains unidentified. By way of CD45RO/CCR7/CD25/CD127/CD95/CD27, the CD4+ regulatory, stem cell-like memory, central memory and naive cells were sorted. Without exception, sorted populations had purity beyond 95%. This CDR3 has 15 amino acids. In germline, CDR1 is SGHVS, CDR2 FNYEAQ. The J segment lost 3 bases and the V segment lost 1 base, leaving 4 bases of the junction unmatched. What was sequenced were expressed TCRB transcripts, since all of the isolated RNA had been reverse transcribed. Using immunoSEQ multiplex PCR, the repertoire was profiled, and TCRdb retains in-frame clones only, with some absent. The table includes around 600,000 clones, under 15% detected once. These data belong to a study of beta chain features in type 1 diabetes. Study conclusions and caveats: When Type 1 diabetes patients were examined, their TCRB CDR3s proved moderately but significantly shorter in all four CD4+ subsets. For type 1 diabetes patients, VDJ junctions showed fewer insertions and more deletions.

The chain carries TRBV7-6 and TRBJ2-7, with TRBD1 identical over 9 bases. The sequenced sample was naive CD4+ T cells from blood. This clonotype originated in a man aged 30-40 years with type 1 diabetes. CDR3 amino acids: CASSLGTGAVYEQYF. The CDR3 DNA follows: TGTGCCAGCAGCTTAGGGACAGGGGCCGTCTACGAGCAGTACTTC.